This entry lists 28 T cell receptor beta chains sequenced from one sample in a study of memory CD4+ T cells and cytomegalovirus serostatus. Single viable CD3+CD4+CD8-CD45RO+ cells were sorted as the memory CD4+ T cells. Clones were sequenced by immunoSEQ multiplex PCR, and TCRdb holds only the in-frame ones, with some missing. Of around 63,000 clones listed, about 80% are singletons. The sequenced material came from memory CD4+ T cells from blood. These receptor sequences come from an adult in good health and CMV-seropositive.

The gene calls are TRBV5-5 and TRBJ2-4; D tentatively reads TRBD1 or TRBD2 (5 bases each). Germline values: CDR1 SGHKS, CDR2 YYEKEE (reference sequence). Trimming cost V 1 base and J 2 bases, with 7 bases left between them. The CDR3 is 14 amino acids. The CDR3 bases are TGTGCCAGCAGCTTGCTGGGACCCAAAAACATTCAGTACTTC. Protein: CASSLLGPKNIQYF. The variable domain in full, completed from reference TRBV5-5 and TRBJ2-4, reads DAGVTQSPTHLIKTRGQQVTLRCSPISGHKSVSWYQQVLGQGPQFIFQYYEKEERGRGNFPDRFSARQFPNYSSELNVNALLLGDSALYLCASSLLGPKNIQYFGAGTRLSVL.

The J gene is TRBJ2-2, the V gene TRBV9; TRBD2 matches 11 bases. V dropped 0 bases and J dropped 5; count of bases not matched to a gene: 3. Germline V gene lookup returns CDR1 SGDLS and CDR2 YYNGEE. This CDR3 is 16 amino acids long. For the CDR3, the DNA is TGTGCCAGCAGCGTAGGGCTAGCGGGGGGAACCGGGGAGCTGTTTTTT. It codes for CASSVGLAGGTGELFF.

This clone was seen at least ten times. This chain uses TRBV29-1 with TRBJ1-1; maybe TRBD1 (6 bases). Trimming removed 2 bases from V and 4 bases from J, with 11 bases in between. This CDR3 region has 13 residues. Germline assignment: CDR1 SQVTM and CDR2 ANQGSEA. The chain's CDR3 is CSVERQEGTEAFF. CDR3 in DNA: TGCAGCGTTGAACGACAGGAAGGCACTGAAGCTTTCTTT.

The chain combines TRBV19 with TRBJ1-2, with D tentatively TRBD1 (5 bases). This CDR3 contains 15 residues. Trimming cost V 6 bases and J 8 bases, with 22 bases left between them. The germline CDR1 and CDR2 sequences are LNHDA and SQIVND (reference sequence). The CDR3 is CASSSPGTVSPGYTF. The CDR3 DNA reads as TGTGCCAGTAGCAGCCCCGGGACGGTCTCGCCCGGCTACACCTTC.

The chain joins TRBV19 to TRBJ2-1; D is perhaps TRBD2 (5 bases). The CDR3 loop spans 15 amino acids. With 3 bases removed from V and 5 bases from J, the gap between germline ends came to 14 bases. Germline CDR1 LNHDA, CDR2 SQIVND (reference sequence). The chain's CDR3 is CASSIREGSNNEQFF. CDR3 in DNA: TGTGCCAGTAGTATTCGAGAGGGATCCAACAATGAGCAGTTCTTC.

The rearrangement uses TRBV7-9 and TRBJ2-1, with TRBD1 identical over 8 bases. The CDR3 contains 15 residues. Germline V CDR1 and CDR2: SEHNR, FQNEAQ (reference sequence). V was pared by 5 bases and J by 5 bases, with 8 bases of the junction left unmatched. The CDR3 DNA reads TGTGCCAGCAGCCTCGAGCCGGGACAGGACAATGAGCAGTTCTTC. Translation gives CASSLEPGQDNEQFF.

V and J are TRBV29-1 and TRBJ2-1; the match to TRBD2 covers 9 bases. This CDR3 comprises 16 residues. Germline CDR1 and CDR2: SQVTM and ANQGSEA. The trim removed 1 base at V and 5 bases at J, leaving 9 bases unmatched. CDR3 sequence reads: CSVEGVAGVGNNEQFF. The CDR3 region has the DNA TGCAGCGTTGAAGGGGTAGCGGGAGTAGGGAACAATGAGCAGTTCTTC.

Regarding this clone: The sample has other DNA sequences that encode this CDR3 too. This chain uses TRBV7-2 with TRBJ1-5, with D possibly TRBD1 on 5 matching bases. This CDR3 spans 14 amino acids. The V gene's germline CDR1 is SGHTA and CDR2 FQGNSA. V lost 1 base to trimming and J lost 4 bases, with 8 bases between them. The CDR3 DNA reads TGTGCCAGCAGCTTAGTTGGGGGGAATCAGCCCCAGCATTTT. Amino acid sequence: CASSLVGGNQPQHF.

In nucleotides, the CDR3 is TGTGCCAGCAGCCCCCAGGGTCCAGGTTCACCCCTCCACTTT. It encodes CASSPQGPGSPLHF. The chain combines TRBV7-9 with TRBJ1-6; possibly TRBD1 for D (5 bases). Germline loops: CDR1 SEHNR, CDR2 FQNEAQ (reference sequence). The V end lost 5 bases, the J end lost 9 bases, and 14 bases lay between the germline ends. The CDR3 totals 14 residues.

The CDR3 reads CASHPPEQFF. CDR3 bases: TGTGCCTCCCACCCCCCGGAGCAGTTCTTC. The gene calls are TRBV6-5 and TRBJ2-1, with D unresolved. This CDR3 has 10 amino acids. The V gene lost 11 bases and the J gene lost 10 bases, with 12 bases spanning the gap. Germline values: CDR1 MNHEY, CDR2 SVGAGI.

The rearrangement uses TRBV10-3 and TRBJ2-1, with 7 bases fitting TRBD1. The germline CDR1 and CDR2 sequences are ENHRY and SYGVKD. The CDR3 is 15 amino acids. V dropped 8 bases and J dropped 4; count of bases not matched to a gene: 11. This CDR3 reads CAIQDRAEEYNEQFF. CDR3 in DNA: TGTGCCATCCAAGACAGGGCGGAGGAATACAATGAGCAGTTCTTC.

V gene TRBV7-2 combines with J gene TRBJ2-7, with D possibly being TRBD1 or TRBD2 (5 bases each). CDR1 is SGHTA, CDR2 FQGNSA, per germline. Trimming left V 1 base short and J 3 bases short, with 7 bases between. This CDR3 region has 13 residues. This CDR3 is CASSLGDGYEQYF. As DNA, the CDR3 is TGTGCCAGCAGCTTAGGGGACGGCTACGAGCAGTACTTC.

The chain carries TRBV30 and TRBJ2-2, with a possible D match to TRBD1 (5 bases). The CDR3 has 14 residues. Per the germline V gene, CDR1 is GTSNPN and CDR2 is SVGIG (reference sequence). The V end lost 4 bases, the J end lost 2 bases, and 11 bases lay between the germline ends. CDR3 sequence reads: CAWNRQINTGELFF. The CDR3, as DNA: TGTGCCTGGAATAGACAGATTAACACCGGGGAGCTGTTTTTT.

This chain links TRBV9 with TRBJ2-1; D perhaps matches TRBD1 (6 bases). Germline V gene sequence: CDR1 SGDLS, CDR2 YYNGEE. V lost 4 bases and J 10 bases, leaving 15 bases between the germline ends. The CDR3 extends over 13 amino acids. The CDR3 DNA follows: TGTGCCAGCAGCAGAATGACAGGAATGGAGCAGTTCTTC. This translates into CASSRMTGMEQFF.

V gene TRBV5-1 combines with J gene TRBJ1-1; possibly TRBD1 for D (6 bases). V was cut by 3 bases and J by 1 base, with 25 bases left in between. CDR3 length: 19 residues. The V gene's germline CDR1 is SGHRS and CDR2 YFSETQ. This CDR3 reads CASSYAEITDRDKNTEAFF. In nucleotides, the CDR3 is TGCGCCAGCAGCTATGCAGAAATAACAGACCGGGACAAGAACACTGAAGCTTTCTTT.

V usage is TRBV5-5 and J usage is TRBJ2-5, with D maybe TRBD2 (5 bases). Germline V gives CDR1 SGHKS, CDR2 YYEKEE (reference sequence). The CDR3 consists of 17 residues. V was clipped by 1 base and J by 1 base, with 17 bases between them. The CDR3, as DNA: TGTGCCAGCAGCTTGACTAGTCTATTGGGGTTCCAAGAGACCCAGTACTTC. It translates to CASSLTSLLGFQETQYF.

The gene calls are TRBV9 and TRBJ1-1, with unresolved D. Trimming shortened V by 0 bases and J by 4 bases, and 10 bases separated the two germline ends. The germline V gene encodes CDR1 SGDLS and CDR2 YYNGEE. The CDR3 length is 14 residues. The DNA of the CDR3 is TGTGCCAGCAGCGTAGGAGGGTTTGGCACTGAAGCTTTCTTT. Encoded protein: CASSVGGFGTEAFF.

CDR3 residues: CASRRGRSYGYTF. As DNA, the CDR3 is TGCGCCAGCAGGAGGGGGCGAAGCTATGGCTACACCTTC. This chain joins TRBV10-2 and TRBJ1-2, with 7 bases lining up with TRBD1. CDR1 and CDR2 from the germline V gene are WSHSY and SAAADI. The junction had 5 bases not matched to a gene; V was cut back by 6 bases and J by 4 bases. The CDR3 length is 13 residues.

The chain joins TRBV18 to TRBJ2-3, with a tentative D call TRBD2 (5 bases). The germline V gene has CDR1 KGHSH and CDR2 LQKENI. V shed 1 base and J shed 0 bases, with 5 bases lying between them. CDR3 length: 14 residues. In DNA, the CDR3 is TGTGCCAGCTCACCACTAGCGAGCACAGATACGCAGTATTTT. This translates into CASSPLASTDTQYF.

This chain links TRBV10-3 with TRBJ1-4; tentative D call: TRBD1 (6 bases). Germline V gene sequence: CDR1 ENHRY, CDR2 SYGVKD. CDR3 length equals 15 residues. Trimming removed 2 bases at V and 0 bases at J, with 7 bases between. The CDR3, as DNA: TGTGCCATCAGTGAGGAGGGGGCAACTAATGAAAAACTGTTTTTT. Amino acids: CAISEEGATNEKLFF.

This chain connects TRBV5-1 to TRBJ2-7; D uncertain. Germline V lookup: CDR1 SGHRS, CDR2 YFSETQ. The CDR3 has 14 amino acids. V dropped 0 bases and J dropped 6 bases, with 13 bases sitting between them. The CDR3 coding sequence is TGCGCCAGCAGCTTGGATGGCTTCACGGGCGAGCAGTACTTC. Encoded protein: CASSLDGFTGEQYF. Full variable domain (rest looked up from reference TRBV5-1 and TRBJ2-7): KAGVTQTPRYLIKTRGQQVTLSCSPISGHRSVSWYQQTPGQGLQFLFEYFSETQRNKGNFPGRFSGRQFSNSRSEMNVSTLELGDSALYLCASSLDGFTGEQYFGPGTRLTVT.

The genes are TRBV9 and TRBJ2-3, with D perhaps matching TRBD1 (5 bases). This CDR3 comprises 15 residues. The germline CDR1 and CDR2 sequences are SGDLS and YYNGEE. Trimming shortened V by 7 bases and J by 4 bases, and 19 bases separated the two germline ends. CDR3 nucleotides: TGTGCCAGCGGCCTGACAGCTGATGGGGCAGATACGCAGTATTTT. Encoded protein: CASGLTADGADTQYF. Combining the CDR3 with reference TRBV9 and TRBJ2-3 gives the whole variable domain DSGVTQTPKHLITATGQRVTLRCSPRSGDLSVYWYQQSLDQGLQFLIQYYNGEERAKGNILERFSAQQFPDLHSELNLSSLELGDSALYFCASGLTADGADTQYFGPGTRLTVL.

This clone showed up just once. This sequence joins TRBV11-2 and TRBJ2-1, with a weak D call TRBD1 (5 bases). The CDR3 loop spans 17 amino acids. V was shortened by 6 bases and J by 0 bases, with 18 bases between the two germline ends. CDR1 and CDR2 from the germline V gene are SGHAT and FQNNGV. The CDR3: CASRPTASKSSYNEQFF. DNA for the CDR3: TGTGCCAGCAGGCCGACAGCGAGTAAGAGCTCCTACAATGAGCAGTTCTTC.

This clone is medium-sized within its sample. This chain joins TRBV30 and TRBJ1-1; unclear D gene. Between the trimmed V and J ends, which lost 4 bases and 0 bases, there was a span of 9 bases. This CDR3 is built from 13 residues. Germline loops: CDR1 GTSNPN, CDR2 SVGIG (reference sequence). CDR3 coding DNA: TGTGCCTGGAAGGTCCTCATGAACACTGAAGCTTTCTTT. Residues: CAWKVLMNTEAFF.

The V call is TRBV7-9, the J call TRBJ2-7; TRBD1 aligns across 9 bases. From germline, CDR1 is SEHNR and CDR2 FQNEAQ (reference sequence). The CDR3 has 13 amino acids. Trimming cost V 6 bases and J 0 bases; bases outside gene matches: 0. The CDR3 region is CASRGQGSYEQYF. Written as DNA, the CDR3 is TGTGCCAGCAGGGGACAGGGCTCCTACGAGCAGTACTTC.

This sequence joins TRBV6-1 and TRBJ1-4; TRBD1 is a possible D gene (5 bases). V was pared by 7 bases and J by 10 bases, with 16 bases between. The CDR3 covers 13 residues. CDR1 and CDR2 from the germline V gene are MNHNS and SASEGT. The CDR3 is CASTPGIGGKLFF. DNA of the CDR3: TGTGCCAGCACCCCCGGGATCGGGGGAAAACTGTTTTTT.

The CDR3 protein is CASTGNTEAFF. The CDR3 coding sequence is TGTGCCAGCACTGGAAACACTGAAGCTTTCTTT. The chain links TRBV6-6 to TRBJ1-1; D not resolved. Per the germline V gene, CDR1 is MNHNY and CDR2 is SVGAGI (reference sequence). The CDR3 contains 11 residues. V lost 7 bases to trimming and J lost 2 bases, with 5 bases between them.

The rearrangement uses TRBV13 and TRBJ2-2; possible D gene TRBD1, 5 bases. Germline V gene lookup returns CDR1 PRHDT and CDR2 FYEKMQ (reference sequence). The length of the CDR3 is 16 residues. V was clipped by 5 bases and J by 4 bases, with 17 bases between them. CDR3 sequence (DNA): TGTGCCAGCAGCGTGGACACACGCCTTTTCACCGGGGAGCTGTTTTTT. It translates to CASSVDTRLFTGELFF.